The rows below give T cell receptor beta chains drawn from one sample of a study of T cell repertoires in cytomegalovirus infection. TCRdb recomputed calls from the reads with MiXCR, one row per CDR3 protein. The table includes a few hundred thousand distinct CDR3 sequences, 42% detected once. No antigen is known for these receptors. Sequencing used cultured PBMCs, obtained from culture after CMV antigen stimulation. Every receptor here comes from a human donor in good health (CMV status not recorded). Some clones in this sample may be carry-over from other donors' samples. CDR3s include the opening cysteine and the closing phenylalanine or tryptophan. D genes are given only for firm matches. Clone size is given for some rows only: seen once, a few or many times, or a class if the clone is expanded.

v_gene	abundance	j_gene	d_gene	CDR3nt	CDR3aa
TRBV19	NA	TRBJ2-3	NA	TGTGCCAGCGAAGGCGGAAACACAGATACGCAGTATTTT	CASEGGNTDTQYF
TRBV4-1	few	TRBJ2-1	TRBD2	TGCGCCAGCAGCCAACCGACTAGCGGGAGAGGCGGTGAGCAGTTCTTC	CASSQPTSGRGGEQFF
TRBV7-6	NA	TRBJ2-2	NA	TGTGCCAGTAAACTTGATACGAACACCGGGGAGCTGTTTTTT	CASKLDTNTGELFF
TRBV19	NA	TRBJ2-3	TRBD1	TGTGCCAGTAGTATAGCGACCGGGACAGGGCTCACAGATACGCAGTATTTT	CASSIATGTGLTDTQYF
TRBV12-3/TRBV12-4	few	TRBJ2-1	NA	TGTGCCAGCACCCTGGGGGAGTTCAATGAGCAGTTCTTC	CASTLGEFNEQFF
TRBV6-1	NA	TRBJ2-7	TRBD1	TGTGCCACCTCAATCGGGACAGGGGTCACCTACGAGCAGTACTTC	CATSIGTGVTYEQYF
TRBV20-1	few	TRBJ2-5	NA	TGCAGTCCGGTCACTCAAGAGACCCAGTACTTC	CSPVTQETQYF
TRBV5-5	NA	TRBJ1-2	TRBD1	TGTGCCAGCAGCTGGGGGGCCGGGACAGCCTTTAACTATGGCTACACCTTC	CASSWGAGTAFNYGYTF
TRBV25-1	few	TRBJ2-1	NA	TGTGCCAGCAACCTAGGGGGAGCAGGCCGTGGTAATGAGCAGTTCTTC	CASNLGGAGRGNEQFF
TRBV7-2	NA	TRBJ2-7	NA	TGTGCCAGCAGCTTACAAGTGCGCTACGAGCAGTACTTC	CASSLQVRYEQYF
TRBV11-2	few	TRBJ1-2	NA	TGTGCCAGCAGCTCCAACAGACATGGCTACACCTTC	CASSSNRHGYTF
TRBV6-5	NA	TRBJ2-7	TRBD2	TGTGCCAGCAGTTTGGTCCTAGCGGGTTCATACGAGCAGTACTTC	CASSLVLAGSYEQYF
TRBV5-6	NA	TRBJ2-3	NA	TGTGCCAGCAAGAAAGTGGGGGCAGATACGCAGTATTTT	CASKKVGADTQYF
TRBV4-1	NA	TRBJ2-1	TRBD1	TGCGCCAGCAGCGTGGGACAGCTCAATGAGCAGTTCTTC	CASSVGQLNEQFF
TRBV30	NA	TRBJ1-1	NA	TGTGCCTGGAGTGATGGCAGGGGAAGGGAAGCTTTCTTT	CAWSDGRGREAFF
TRBV2	NA	TRBJ2-7	TRBD1	TGTGCCAGCGGGACAGGGACCCTTACCTACGAGCAGTACTTC	CASGTGTLTYEQYF
TRBV3-1	NA	TRBJ1-5	NA	TGTGCCAGCAGCCCCGGAATGGAATTCGGGAATCAGCCCCAGCATTTT	CASSPGMEFGNQPQHF
TRBV7-9	few	TRBJ2-1	TRBD2	TGTGCCAGCAGCGGCAGCGGGGGGGCCAGGGATGAGCAGTTCTTC	CASSGSGGARDEQFF
TRBV5-4	NA	TRBJ2-3	NA	TGTGCCAGCAGCCCCCCGGCGGGGGCAACAGATACGCAGTATTTT	CASSPPAGATDTQYF
TRBV20-1	NA	TRBJ2-1	TRBD2	TGCAGTGCTAGAGCTAGCGGGGGGTCCTGGTGGGACAATGAGCAGTTCTTC	CSARASGGSWWDNEQFF
TRBV7-2	few	TRBJ1-6	TRBD1	TGTGCCAGCAGCTTTTGGACAGGTGGTTCACCCCTCCACTTT	CASSFWTGGSPLHF
TRBV12-3/TRBV12-4	NA	TRBJ1-2	NA	TGTGCCAGCAGTCATATGACAGAGCCCACAATATCATATGGCTACACCTTC	CASSHMTEPTISYGYTF
TRBV12-3/TRBV12-4	NA	TRBJ1-2	NA	TGTGCCAGCAGTCTTGGGCAGCGAGGCTTGGGCTACACCTTC	CASSLGQRGLGYTF
TRBV12-3/TRBV12-4	few	TRBJ1-3	NA	TGTGCCAGCAGTTCGACAGACTCTGGAAACACCATATATTTT	CASSSTDSGNTIYF
TRBV24-1	NA	TRBJ2-5	NA	TGTGCCACCAGTGATACCGGACAATTCCAAGAGACCCAGTACTTC	CATSDTGQFQETQYF
TRBV20-1	NA	TRBJ1-3	TRBD1	TGCAGTGCTGAGGGGACAGGGACCGGAAACACCATATATTTT	CSAEGTGTGNTIYF
TRBV4-2	NA	TRBJ2-5	TRBD2	TGTGCCAGCAGCCCTTACGGGGGGCAAGAGACCCAGTACTTC	CASSPYGGQETQYF
TRBV7-2	NA	TRBJ2-2	NA	TGTGCCAGCTCCTTCCGGGACTTTAACACCGGGGAGCTGTTTTTT	CASSFRDFNTGELFF
TRBV24-1	NA	TRBJ2-1	NA	TGTGCCACCAGTGCGCCGATTACCCCCCGGGCAGGCAGCTCCTACAATGAGCAGTTCTTC	CATSAPITPRAGSSYNEQFF
TRBV7-2	many	TRBJ2-3	TRBD2	TGTGCCAGCAGCGAATCCCTAGCGGGAGGTCGAGCAGATACGCAGTATTTT	CASSESLAGGRADTQYF
TRBV6-2/TRBV6-3	NA	TRBJ2-1	NA	TGTGCCAGCAAACAAGGAGGGGGAAATGAGCAGTTCTTC	CASKQGGGNEQFF
TRBV7-9	NA	TRBJ2-3	TRBD1	TGTGCCAGCAGCGCTCGACAGGGGTGGACAGATACGCAGTATTTT	CASSARQGWTDTQYF
TRBV7-2	many	TRBJ2-3	TRBD2	TGTGCCAGCAGCGGAAGGACTAGTCCCTTAGATACGCAGTATTTT	CASSGRTSPLDTQYF
TRBV7-2	few	TRBJ1-6	NA	TGTGCCAGCAGCTTAGTCGGCAGGAGCTCCTATAATTCACCCCTCCACTTT	CASSLVGRSSYNSPLHF
TRBV19	NA	TRBJ1-1	NA	TGTGCCACCAGATTGGGGGACACTGAAGCTTTCTTT	CATRLGDTEAFF
TRBV5-4	NA	TRBJ2-1	NA	TGTGCCAGCAGCTTCGGCGGTCGTCTCCGGGACACCAATGAGCAGTTCTTC	CASSFGGRLRDTNEQFF